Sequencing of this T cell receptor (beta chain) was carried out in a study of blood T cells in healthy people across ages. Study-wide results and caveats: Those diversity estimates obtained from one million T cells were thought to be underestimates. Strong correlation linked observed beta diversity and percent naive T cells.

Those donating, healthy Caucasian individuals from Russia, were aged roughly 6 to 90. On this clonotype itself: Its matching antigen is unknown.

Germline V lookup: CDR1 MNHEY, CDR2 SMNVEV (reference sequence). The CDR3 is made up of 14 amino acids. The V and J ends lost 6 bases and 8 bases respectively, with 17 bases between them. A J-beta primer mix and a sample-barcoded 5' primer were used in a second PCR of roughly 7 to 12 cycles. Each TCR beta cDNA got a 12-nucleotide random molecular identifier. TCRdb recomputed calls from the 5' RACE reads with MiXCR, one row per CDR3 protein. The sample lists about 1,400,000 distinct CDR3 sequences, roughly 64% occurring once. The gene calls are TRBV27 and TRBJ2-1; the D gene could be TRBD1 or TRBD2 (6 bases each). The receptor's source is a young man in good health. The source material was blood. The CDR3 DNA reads TGTGCCAGCAGGTCGGGGGCGGTAGTCGATGAGCAGTTCTTC. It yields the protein CASRSGAVVDEQFF.